The clone carrying this T cell receptor (beta chain) showed up just a few times. Its antigen remains unknown. The authors ran a second PCR of about 7 to 12 cycles using a sample-barcoded 5' primer and a J-beta primer mix. TCRdb reprocessed the 5' RACE reads via MiXCR and lists one record per CDR3 protein. The sample lists fewer than 2,000,000 distinct CDR3 sequences, about 31% seen once, with 10% to 12% in the top ten. V lost 6 bases to trimming and J lost 3 bases, with 3 bases between them. The length of the CDR3 is 10 residues. Germline loops: CDR1 DFQATT, CDR2 SNEGSKA (reference sequence). The entry originates in a study of blood T cells in healthy people across ages. For the study at large: About one barcoded beta molecule per two T cells came from capture by template switching. General observations from the study: Roughly linear declines in TCR beta diversity per million T cells occurred with age.

This chain connects TRBV20-1 to TRBJ1-5; D is ambiguous. The sample consisted of blood. This TCR derives from a woman aged 30 to 39 in good health. The CDR3 DNA reads TGCAGTGCCACCAATCAGCCCCAGCATTTT. As protein: CSATNQPQHF.